What follows are 28 T cell receptor beta chains derived from one specimen sequenced in a study of shared clonotypes between healthy human individuals. Profiled with immunoSEQ multiplex PCR; TCRdb holds only in-frame clones, not every one. The sample lists about 980,000 clones, more than 75% occurring once. Sequencing was done on a sample of memory CD4+ T cells sorted from blood. The subset was: CD45RA-negative fraction. The source is a man between 18 and 29 years old in good health.

The gene calls are TRBV11-2 and TRBJ2-4; 10 positions agree with TRBD2. CDR3 length equals 17 residues. The junction had 8 bases not matched to a gene; V was cut back by 0 bases and J by 6 bases. Germline lookup yields CDR1 SGHAT and CDR2 FQNNGV. The CDR3 loop reads CASSLDQGLARINIQYF. The CDR3 DNA reads as TGTGCCAGCAGCTTAGACCAGGGACTAGCGCGTATAAACATTCAGTACTTC.

This chain links TRBV28 with TRBJ2-2; TRBD1 agrees at 7 bases. Germline CDR1 is MDHEN and CDR2 is SYDVKM. CDR3 length: 19 amino acids. V dropped 4 bases and J dropped 2; count of bases not matched to a gene: 16. As DNA, the CDR3 is TGTGCCAGCAGTTCCCCGAAACCGACAGGGAAACCAAACACCGGGGAGCTGTTTTTT. Encoded protein: CASSSPKPTGKPNTGELFF.

A single count supports this clone. Within the sample, other DNA sequences also encode this same CDR3. The chain carries TRBV6-5 and TRBJ1-4; 7 positions match TRBD1. Germline assignment: CDR1 MNHEY and CDR2 SVGAGI. After removal of 6 bases from V and 3 bases from J, the junction contained 4 bases not matched to a gene. The CDR3 totals 14 residues. The CDR3 reads CASSRGTANEKLFF. In DNA form, the CDR3 reads TGTGCCAGCAGCAGGGGGACAGCTAATGAAAAACTGTTTTTT.

The chain carries TRBV7-4 and TRBJ1-1; 9 bases agree with TRBD1. CDR1 is SGHVT and CDR2 is SQSDAQ in the germline V gene. The CDR3 extends over 16 amino acids. The ends lost 4 bases at V and 5 bases at J; junction bases unmatched: 11. The CDR3 reads CASSYTWDRVNTEAFF. CDR3 nucleotides: TGTGCCAGCAGCTACACTTGGGACAGGGTAAATACTGAAGCTTTCTTT. Supplemented by reference TRBV7-4 and TRBJ1-1, the full variable domain reads GAGVSQSPRYKVAKRGRDVALRCDSISGHVTLYWYRQTLGQGSEVLTYSQSDAQRDKSGRPSGRFSAERPERSVSTLKIQRTEQGDSAVYLCASSYTWDRVNTEAFFGQGTRLTVV.

V usage is TRBV5-5 and J usage is TRBJ1-3; TRBD1 is a possible D gene (6 bases). The CDR3 length is 20 residues. Between the trimmed V and J ends, which lost 4 bases and 1 base, there was a span of 27 bases. Germline V gene sequence: CDR1 SGHKS, CDR2 YYEKEE (reference sequence). DNA for the CDR3: TGTGCCAGCAGCAAGAGCTTAATTACAGGGTCGGGGTTATCTGGAAACACCATATATTTT. Its protein product is CASSKSLITGSGLSGNTIYF.

Concerning this clone: The same CDR3 can be traced to other DNA sequences in this sample. The rearrangement links TRBV5-1 to TRBJ1-3; 8 positions match TRBD1. Germline trimming cut 4 bases from V and 3 bases from J; bases unmatched to any gene: 9. The CDR3 is made up of 16 amino acids. Germline loops: CDR1 SGHRS, CDR2 YFSETQ. The CDR3: CASSLGPGGVGNTIYF. Written as DNA, the CDR3 is TGCGCCAGCAGCCTCGGACCAGGGGGCGTTGGAAACACCATATATTTT.

This chain uses TRBV6-1 with TRBJ1-6; D remains ambiguous. V was trimmed by 3 bases and J by 9 bases, leaving 9 bases between them. Germline CDR1 and CDR2: MNHNS and SASEGT. This CDR3 is 13 amino acids long. The CDR3, as DNA: TGTGCCAGCAGTGAGGCGCACGGTTCACCCCTCCACTTT. Its translation is CASSEAHGSPLHF.

The chain carries TRBV27 and TRBJ2-6, with D perhaps given as TRBD1 or TRBD2 (6 bases each). The CDR3 runs to 18 residues. Germline V CDR1 and CDR2: MNHEY, SMNVEV (reference sequence). Trimming cost V 2 bases and J 0 bases, with 14 bases left between them. CDR3 sequence reads: CASSLRGPSSSGANVLTF. CDR3 nucleotide sequence: TGTGCCAGCAGTTTACGGGGGCCTTCCTCCTCTGGGGCCAACGTCCTGACTTTC.

V usage is TRBV11-3 and J usage is TRBJ2-1; TRBD1 matches at 11 bases. Germline lookup yields CDR1 SGHNT and CDR2 YENEEA. The V gene end was trimmed by 5 bases and the J gene end by 6 bases; junction bases not matched to a gene: 6. The CDR3 consists of 15 residues. The DNA of the CDR3 is TGTGCCAGCAGCCCGGGACAGGGGGTTTCCAATGAGCAGTTCTTC. This codes for CASSPGQGVSNEQFF.

The chain combines TRBV6-5 with TRBJ2-2, with no clear D. The V end lost 7 bases, the J end lost 6 bases, and 9 bases lay between the germline ends. Germline CDR1 reads MNHEY; CDR2 reads SVGAGI. This CDR3 spans 12 amino acids. The CDR3 reads CASKKSAGELFF. DNA for the CDR3: TGTGCCAGCAAAAAGTCGGCCGGGGAGCTGTTTTTT.

The chain links TRBV14 to TRBJ2-7, with 7 positions matching TRBD2. The CDR3 runs 15 residues. The ends lost 4 bases at V and 0 bases at J; junction bases unmatched: 6. Germline loops: CDR1 SGHDN, CDR2 FVKESK. The CDR3 protein is CASSPSGYTSYEQYF. CDR3 nucleotide sequence: TGTGCCAGCAGCCCTAGCGGTTATACCTCCTACGAGCAGTACTTC.

With respect to this clone: With a much larger clone just one base away, this may be a read error. This specimen includes other DNA sequences encoding the same CDR3. The chain joins TRBV18 to TRBJ2-5; D is ambiguous. Trimming cost V 3 bases and J 3 bases, with 2 bases left between them. The V gene's germline CDR1 is KGHSH and CDR2 LQKENI. CDR3 length equals 11 residues. The CDR3 DNA reads as TGTGCCAGCTCACCCAAAGAGACCCAGTACTTC. As protein: CASSPKETQYF.

The chain combines TRBV19 with TRBJ1-3; possibly TRBD1 for D (5 bases). CDR3 length: 14 residues. The V end lost 6 bases, the J end lost 4 bases, and 13 bases lay between the germline ends. The germline gives CDR1 LNHDA, CDR2 SQIVND (reference sequence). CDR3 in amino acids: CASSPGTVGNTIYF. The DNA of the CDR3 is TGTGCCAGTAGCCCCGGGACGGTGGGAAACACCATATATTTT.

Regarding this clone: This sequence may be a read error, since a much larger clone differs from it by one base. The CDR3 loop reads CASSLVTGANYGYTF. CDR3 in DNA: TGTGCCAGCAGCTTGGTGACAGGGGCTAACTATGGCTACACCTTC. This rearrangement joins TRBV5-5 to TRBJ1-2; 8 nucleotides line up with TRBD1. Germline V gene lookup returns CDR1 SGHKS and CDR2 YYEKEE (reference sequence). Unmatched junction bases numbered 1, after V lost 0 bases and J lost 0 bases. This CDR3 has 15 residues.

Worth noting for this clone: Other DNA sequences within the sample encode an identical CDR3. V is TRBV19 and J is TRBJ1-4, with D unclear. The ends were cut back, 0 bases at V and 9 bases at J, with 5 bases in the middle. The CDR3 is made up of 12 amino acids. Germline CDR1 and CDR2: LNHDA and SQIVND (reference sequence). CDR3 region: CASSIDLKKLFF. The CDR3 DNA reads TGTGCCAGTAGTATAGATCTGAAAAAACTGTTTTTT.

The chain uses TRBV5-6 and TRBJ2-5, with a tentative D call TRBD2 (5 bases). Germline V lookup: CDR1 SGHDT, CDR2 YYEEEE. Trimming cost V 2 bases and J 7 bases, with 12 bases left between them. This CDR3 region has 13 residues. The CDR3 region is CASSFPLAGTQYF. The CDR3 DNA sequence: TGTGCCAGCAGCTTTCCCCTAGCTGGGACCCAGTACTTC.

This chain connects TRBV5-8 to TRBJ1-1, with D uncertain. CDR1 and CDR2 (germline): SGHTS, YDEGEE. V lost 0 bases and J lost 0, with 9 bases in between. The CDR3 length is 15 residues. DNA for the CDR3: TGTGCCAGCAGCTTGGGTCTAAAAATGAACACTGAAGCTTTCTTT. It encodes CASSLGLKMNTEAFF.

The gene calls are TRBV6-5 and TRBJ1-1, with no clear D. Germline CDR1 and CDR2: MNHEY and SVGAGI. Trimming cost V 8 bases and J 10 bases, with 14 bases left between them. This CDR3 comprises 11 residues. Here the CDR3 DNA reads TGTGCCAGCCGAACGAGGGATGTAGCTTTCTTT. It encodes CASRTRDVAFF.

This clone was counted a few times. The genes are TRBV11-2 and TRBJ1-2; a weak D match, TRBD1 (6 bases). The CDR3 is 13 residues long. The V gene's germline CDR1 is SGHAT and CDR2 FQNNGV. V lost 6 bases to trimming and J lost 2 bases, with 10 bases between them. In DNA, the CDR3 is TGTGCCAGCAGTAAGGACAGCAACTATGGCTACACCTTC. It specifies CASSKDSNYGYTF.

V and J are TRBV20-1 and TRBJ2-7, with D possibly TRBD2 on 6 matching bases. V dropped 5 bases and J dropped 9 bases, with 14 bases sitting between them. Germline CDR1 DFQATT, CDR2 SNEGSKA (reference sequence). The length of the CDR3 is 11 residues. The CDR3 reads CSASTGGRQYF. CDR3 bases: TGCAGTGCTTCCACCGGGGGACGGCAGTACTTC.

The rearrangement joins TRBV5-6 to TRBJ2-7; D not resolved. V lost 1 base and J 3 bases, leaving 8 bases between the germline ends. The CDR3 is 13 residues long. CDR1 is SGHDT, CDR2 YYEEEE, per germline. Here the CDR3 DNA reads TGTGCCAGCAGCTTGAGACAAGACTACGAGCAGTACTTC. Residues: CASSLRQDYEQYF.

This chain connects TRBV10-3 to TRBJ2-2; D not resolved. The ends were cut back, 6 bases at V and 1 base at J, with 6 bases in the middle. Germline-derived CDR1 and CDR2 are ENHRY and SYGVKD. The CDR3 is 13 amino acids. Here the CDR3 DNA reads TGTGCCATCAGCCTAGAGAACACCGGGGAGCTGTTTTTT. This encodes CAISLENTGELFF.

This clone occurred once. CDR3 loop: CAWRAGANTEAFF. CDR3 DNA: TGTGCCTGGAGGGCAGGGGCCAACACTGAAGCTTTCTTT. The chain has TRBV30 and TRBJ1-1, with D maybe TRBD1 (6 bases). The V gene lost 3 bases and the J gene lost 2 bases, with 10 bases spanning the gap. Germline V gives CDR1 GTSNPN, CDR2 SVGIG (reference sequence). The CDR3 runs 13 residues.

J is TRBJ2-7 and V is TRBV5-6; 9 bases fit TRBD2. The CDR3 length is 13 residues. The V gene's germline CDR1 is SGHDT and CDR2 YYEEEE. Germline trimming cut 4 bases from V and 6 bases from J; bases unmatched to any gene: 5. CDR3: CASSEIAGAEQYF. The CDR3 bases are TGTGCCAGCAGCGAAATAGCGGGAGCCGAGCAGTACTTC.

The chain is built from TRBV9 and TRBJ2-5, with D perhaps TRBD1 (6 bases). CDR3 length: 14 residues. The germline gives CDR1 SGDLS, CDR2 YYNGEE. V lost 0 bases to trimming and J lost 1 base, with 7 bases between them. The DNA for the CDR3 is TGTGCCAGCAGCGTAGGCAGGGGCCAAGAGACCCAGTACTTC. The encoded protein is CASSVGRGQETQYF. Full variable domain (missing parts from reference TRBV9 and TRBJ2-5): DSGVTQTPKHLITATGQRVTLRCSPRSGDLSVYWYQQSLDQGLQFLIQYYNGEERAKGNILERFSAQQFPDLHSELNLSSLELGDSALYFCASSVGRGQETQYFGPGTRLLVL.

The chain joins TRBV10-3 to TRBJ2-5; D possibly matches TRBD1 or TRBD2 (5 bases each). The CDR3 contains 15 residues. Germline values: CDR1 ENHRY, CDR2 SYGVKD. V was trimmed by 4 bases and J by 2 bases, leaving 14 bases between them. DNA of the CDR3: TGTGCCATCAGTGTGGCCGGGACCCCTCAAGAGACCCAGTACTTC. Residues: CAISVAGTPQETQYF.

The CDR3: CASSLTGYNEKLFF. CDR3 DNA sequence: TGTGCCAGCAGCTTGACAGGGTATAATGAAAAACTGTTTTTT. The chain has TRBV2 and TRBJ1-4, with TRBD1 matching 7 bases. Germline V CDR1 and CDR2: SNHLY, FYNNEI. The CDR3 is 14 amino acids. V gave up 6 bases and J gave up 4 bases; unmatched junction bases: 5.

The chain employs TRBV25-1 and TRBJ1-5; D remains ambiguous. V lost 6 bases to trimming and J lost 0 bases, with 6 bases between them. CDR3 length: 13 amino acids. CDR1 and CDR2 from the germline V gene are MGHDK and SYGVNS. CDR3 amino acids: CASSSYSNQPQHF. The CDR3 DNA is TGTGCCAGCAGCAGCTATAGCAATCAGCCCCAGCATTTT.